What follows are 32 T cell receptor beta chains derived from one specimen sequenced in a study of blood T cell repertoires in COVID-19. TCRdb keeps only in-frame clones here, not all; method: immunoSEQ multiplex PCR. The repertoire has 55,000 or so clones, 75% to 85% of them found once; the top ten carry roughly 13%. Sequenced sample: peripheral blood. These receptors were taken from a human donor in a cohort sampled during active COVID-19.

CDR3 region: CASSQNLVTGGNQPQHF. In DNA form, the CDR3 reads TGTGCCAGCAGCCAAAATCTGGTGACAGGGGGGAATCAGCCCCAGCATTTT. The chain combines TRBV5-8 with TRBJ1-5; 9 nucleotides line up with TRBD1. This CDR3 spans 17 amino acids. Germline trimming cut 4 bases from V and 4 bases from J; bases unmatched to any gene: 12. CDR1 and CDR2 (germline): SGHTS, YDEGEE.

The genes are TRBV9 and TRBJ2-7, with 8 positions matching TRBD2. The trim removed 3 bases at V and 9 bases at J, leaving 11 bases unmatched. This CDR3 comprises 14 residues. Per germline, CDR1 SGDLS and CDR2 YYNGEE. The CDR3 DNA reads as TGTGCCAGCAGCGCCTCCCGGGAGGGGTTGGGGCAGTACTTC. It yields the protein CASSASREGLGQYF.

The chain combines TRBV5-5 with TRBJ1-1; 9 nucleotides agree with TRBD1. V was clipped by 4 bases and J by 4 bases; unmatched bases: 5. The CDR3 has 14 amino acids. The V gene's germline CDR1 is SGHKS and CDR2 YYEKEE (reference sequence). This CDR3 reads CASSMGDRVTEAFF. The CDR3, as DNA: TGTGCCAGCAGCATGGGGGACAGGGTCACTGAAGCTTTCTTT.

The chain recombines TRBV6-4 with TRBJ1-1, with TRBD1 as a possible D gene (5 bases). The germline V gene has CDR1 MRHNA and CDR2 SNTAGT. With 6 bases removed from V and 3 bases from J, the gap between germline ends came to 11 bases. This CDR3 region has 13 residues. The CDR3 here is CASSRESDTEAFF. The CDR3 region has the DNA TGTGCCAGCAGCAGGGAAAGCGACACTGAAGCTTTCTTT.

J is TRBJ2-1 and V is TRBV19, with 14 bases identical to TRBD2. This CDR3 is 17 amino acids long. Germline V gene lookup returns CDR1 LNHDA and CDR2 SQIVND (reference sequence). V lost 4 bases, J lost 8 bases, and 10 bases stayed unmatched. The CDR3 bases are TGTGCCAGTAGTACCCTGCCCGGGACTAGCGGGAGAGATGAGCAGTTCTTC. This gives the protein CASSTLPGTSGRDEQFF.

J is TRBJ2-7 and V is TRBV6-5; D remains unclear. The CDR3 length is 15 residues. Germline assignment: CDR1 MNHEY and CDR2 SVGAGI. Deletions cut 0 bases from V and 3 bases from J, with 12 bases between. The CDR3 spells CASSYSNLYFYEQYF. The CDR3 coding sequence is TGTGCCAGCAGTTACTCGAATCTCTACTTCTACGAGCAGTACTTC.

The V and J genes are TRBV19 and TRBJ1-3, with 8 nucleotides matching TRBD1. Germline V gives CDR1 LNHDA, CDR2 SQIVND (reference sequence). Trimming at V came to 1 base and at J to 8 bases, leaving 7 bases not matched to a gene. This CDR3 contains 15 residues. The DNA for the CDR3 is TGTGCCAGTAGTATAGCCGGGACAGGTCGGGACACCATATATTTT. Translation gives CASSIAGTGRDTIYF.

The chain joins TRBV5-1 to TRBJ2-3; TRBD1 is a possible D gene (5 bases). V was clipped by 5 bases and J by 2 bases, with 21 bases between them. CDR3 length: 17 amino acids. Per germline, CDR1 SGHRS and CDR2 YFSETQ. As DNA, the CDR3 is TGCGCCAGCAGACCCTCGTATTGGACACGGAACACAGATACGCAGTATTTT. Translated: CASRPSYWTRNTDTQYF.

This chain links TRBV7-3 with TRBJ2-2, with a possible D match to TRBD2 (6 bases). The germline gives CDR1 SGHTA, CDR2 FQGTGA. Trimming took off 5 bases at V and 5 bases at J, with 12 bases between the two ends. There are 14 residues in the CDR3. CDR3: CASSAGPETGELFF. DNA for the CDR3: TGTGCCAGCAGCGCGGGACCGGAGACCGGGGAGCTGTTTTTT.

CDR3 loop: CASSTSGRALGELFF. Here the CDR3 DNA reads TGCGCCAGCAGCACGAGCGGGAGGGCCCTCGGGGAGCTGTTTTTT. This chain joins TRBV5-1 and TRBJ2-2; 10 nucleotides match TRBD2. The CDR3 spans 15 residues. Looked up from germline, CDR1 is SGHRS and CDR2 is YFSETQ. J lost 7 bases, V lost 4 bases, and 7 bases had no gene match.

The chain links TRBV5-4 to TRBJ2-1, with a tentative D call TRBD2 (6 bases). The CDR3 has 16 amino acids. Trimming took off 1 base at V and 7 bases at J, with 18 bases between the two ends. From germline, CDR1 is SGHNT and CDR2 YYREEE (reference sequence). CDR3 nucleotides: TGTGCCAGCAGCTTGCCGGGACTTCGGATTAGGAATGAGCAGTTCTTC. Translating gives CASSLPGLRIRNEQFF.

This sequence joins TRBV19 and TRBJ2-7; the match to TRBD2 covers 9 bases. CDR1 is LNHDA, CDR2 SQIVND, per germline (reference sequence). This CDR3 region has 13 residues. The junction had 3 bases not matched to a gene; V was cut back by 6 bases and J by 3 bases. CDR3 sequence (DNA): TGTGCCAGTAGGATGACTAGCGGCTACGAGCAGTACTTC. Translation gives CASRMTSGYEQYF.

The chain carries TRBV19 and TRBJ1-2; the match to TRBD1 covers 9 bases. With 3 bases clipped from V and 6 bases from J, the junction kept 2 bases outside the gene matches. Per the germline V gene, CDR1 is LNHDA and CDR2 is SQIVND (reference sequence). This CDR3 is 13 amino acids long. The CDR3 nucleotides read TGTGCCAGTAGTATTACAGGGGGCAATGGCTACACCTTC. Its protein product is CASSITGGNGYTF.

For the CDR3, the DNA is TGTGCCAGTAGTATTCTTGGACAAAGCACAGATACGCAGTATTTT. Residues: CASSILGQSTDTQYF. The J gene is TRBJ2-3, the V gene TRBV19, with D tentatively TRBD1 (5 bases). V was pared by 3 bases and J by 0 bases, with 10 bases between. This CDR3 has 15 residues. Per the germline V gene, CDR1 is LNHDA and CDR2 is SQIVND (reference sequence). Combining the CDR3 with reference TRBV19 and TRBJ2-3 gives the whole variable domain DGGITQSPKYLFRKEGQNVTLSCEQNLNHDAMYWYRQDPGQGLRLIYYSQIVNDFQKGDIAEGYSVSREKKESFPLTVTSAQKNPTAFYLCASSILGQSTDTQYFGPGTRLTVL.

This clone was seen once. The J gene is TRBJ2-5, the V gene TRBV5-1; 7 nucleotides align to TRBD2. Germline CDR1 SGHRS, CDR2 YFSETQ. The CDR3 loop spans 20 amino acids. The ends lost 1 base at V and 0 bases at J; junction bases unmatched: 18. For the CDR3, the DNA is TGCGCCAGCAGCTTGTGGTTTACTGTGGGAGGGGATCCGTACCAAGAGACCCAGTACTTC. As protein: CASSLWFTVGGDPYQETQYF. Combining the CDR3 with reference TRBV5-1 and TRBJ2-5 gives the whole variable domain KAGVTQTPRYLIKTRGQQVTLSCSPISGHRSVSWYQQTPGQGLQFLFEYFSETQRNKGNFPGRFSGRQFSNSRSEMNVSTLELGDSALYLCASSLWFTVGGDPYQETQYFGPGTRLLVL.

This clone was counted only a few times. This chain joins TRBV24-1 and TRBJ1-2; 8 bases are a match to TRBD1. V shed 5 bases and J 0 bases; nucleotides not matched to a gene: 7. This CDR3 comprises 16 residues. Germline assignment: CDR1 KGHDR and CDR2 SFDVKD. The CDR3 coding sequence is TGTGCCACCAGTGGGGACAGGAGTCCTACTAACTATGGCTACACCTTC. This codes for CATSGDRSPTNYGYTF.

The chain recombines TRBV19 with TRBJ1-1; D gene unclear. V was clipped by 3 bases and J by 11 bases, with 10 bases between them. Germline CDR1 and CDR2: LNHDA and SQIVND (reference sequence). CDR3 length: 11 amino acids. This CDR3 reads CASSIHSRAFF. The CDR3 DNA sequence: TGTGCCAGTAGTATCCACTCGCGGGCTTTCTTT.

The rearrangement joins TRBV10-3 to TRBJ2-5; 7 bases align to TRBD2. Germline V lookup: CDR1 ENHRY, CDR2 SYGVKD. There are 17 residues in the CDR3. V dropped 3 bases and J dropped 4; count of bases not matched to a gene: 14. The CDR3 sequence: CAISDPSGGRLVETQYF. DNA for the CDR3: TGTGCCATCAGTGACCCATCTGGCGGGAGACTGGTAGAGACCCAGTACTTC.

A few counts support this clone. The rearrangement joins TRBV5-1 to TRBJ1-6, with 8 positions matching TRBD1. The CDR3 runs 15 residues. In germline, CDR1 is SGHRS, CDR2 YFSETQ. V gave up 1 base and J gave up 8 bases; unmatched junction bases: 5. In DNA form, the CDR3 reads TGCGCCAGCAGCTTGACCGGGGACAGGTATTCACCCCTCCACTTT. As protein: CASSLTGDRYSPLHF. The full variable domain, in which reference TRBV5-1 and TRBJ1-6 provide the parts outside the CDR3, is KAGVTQTPRYLIKTRGQQVTLSCSPISGHRSVSWYQQTPGQGLQFLFEYFSETQRNKGNFPGRFSGRQFSNSRSEMNVSTLELGDSALYLCASSLTGDRYSPLHFGNGTRLTVT.

The chain employs TRBV10-3 and TRBJ2-3; TRBD2 matches at 10 bases. CDR1 and CDR2 (germline): ENHRY, SYGVKD. J was trimmed by 2 bases and V by 2 bases; bases with no gene match: 4. CDR3 size: 16 residues. The CDR3 DNA reads as TGTGCCATCAGTGAGGCTAGCGGGAGAAACACAGATACGCAGTATTTT. Amino acids: CAISEASGRNTDTQYF.

This clone was counted a single time. The V and J genes are TRBV24-1 and TRBJ1-1, with 11 bases fitting TRBD1. The germline gives CDR1 KGHDR, CDR2 SFDVKD. CDR3 size: 15 residues. Unmatched junction bases numbered 4, after V lost 4 bases and J lost 4 bases. CDR3 protein: CATSDRGTGGTEAFF. CDR3 sequence (DNA): TGTGCCACCAGTGACCGAGGGACAGGGGGCACTGAAGCTTTCTTT.

The chain links TRBV7-6 to TRBJ1-1; D is undetermined. V lost 4 bases to trimming and J lost 1 base, with 4 bases between them. The CDR3 consists of 12 residues. Germline V CDR1 and CDR2: SGHVS, FNYEAQ. The CDR3 DNA follows: TGTGCCAGCAGCTCGAGGAACACTGAAGCTTTCTTT. Protein product: CASSSRNTEAFF. Full variable domain (rest looked up from reference TRBV7-6 and TRBJ1-1): GAGVSQSPRYKVTKRGQDVALRCDPISGHVSLYWYRQALGQGPEFLTYFNYEAQQDKSGLPNDRFSAERPEGSISTLTIQRTEQRDSAMYRCASSSRNTEAFFGQGTRLTVV.

This sequence joins TRBV27 and TRBJ1-4, with unresolved D. CDR3 length: 14 residues. The ends were cut back, 4 bases at V and 6 bases at J, with 12 bases in the middle. Germline CDR1 and CDR2: MNHEY and SMNVEV (reference sequence). The CDR3: CASSSNLRYEKLFF. In DNA, the CDR3 is TGTGCCAGCAGTTCCAACTTGAGATATGAAAAACTGTTTTTT.

The chain is built from TRBV4-1 and TRBJ1-1; D unresolved. The CDR3 runs to 15 residues. CDR1 and CDR2 from the germline V gene are MGHRA and YSYEKL. Trimming pared 5 bases from V and 2 bases from J, leaving 15 bases between. The CDR3: CASSSTPSQNTEAFF. The CDR3 DNA sequence: TGCGCCAGCAGCTCAACCCCCAGTCAAAACACTGAAGCTTTCTTT.

The rearrangement links TRBV18 to TRBJ2-2, with D perhaps matching TRBD2 (6 bases). V was clipped by 8 bases and J by 4 bases, with 14 bases between them. The CDR3 length is 14 residues. Germline lookup yields CDR1 KGHSH and CDR2 LQKENI. In DNA form, the CDR3 reads TGTGCCAGCCAATATAGCGGCTCCACCGGGGAGCTGTTTTTT. It yields the protein CASQYSGSTGELFF.

CDR3 protein: CAISPKQGPANTEAFF. The DNA for the CDR3 is TGTGCCATCAGCCCTAAACAGGGTCCGGCGAACACTGAAGCTTTCTTT. The gene calls are TRBV10-3 and TRBJ1-1; tentative D call: TRBD1 (6 bases). The V end was cut by 6 bases, the J end by 1 base, with 18 bases between. Germline V gene data show CDR1 as ENHRY and CDR2 as SYGVKD. This CDR3 is built from 16 residues.

This chain uses TRBV29-1 with TRBJ2-5; D ambiguous. Trimming left V 4 bases short and J 4 bases short, with 4 bases between. CDR3 length equals 10 residues. CDR1 and CDR2 from the germline V gene are SQVTM and ANQGSEA. The CDR3 spells CSVALETQYF. The CDR3 nucleotides read TGCAGCGTTGCCCTAGAGACCCAGTACTTC.

This clone was picked up one time. The chain combines TRBV24-1 with TRBJ1-5; D is ambiguous. Trimming shortened V by 4 bases and J by 4 bases, and 7 bases separated the two germline ends. The germline V gene has CDR1 KGHDR and CDR2 SFDVKD. The CDR3 is 13 residues long. CDR3 loop: CATSDRRNQPQHF. The CDR3 DNA is TGTGCCACCAGTGACCGGAGAAATCAGCCCCAGCATTTT.

The chain uses TRBV27 and TRBJ2-5; 8 bases map to TRBD1. Germline CDR1 and CDR2: MNHEY and SMNVEV (reference sequence). The V segment lost 3 bases and the J segment 7 bases; nucleotides outside the gene matches: 7. CDR3 length: 14 residues. CDR3 protein: CASSFNRGVGTQYF. CDR3 nucleotides: TGTGCCAGCAGTTTCAACAGGGGGGTGGGGACCCAGTACTTC.

This chain joins TRBV4-2 and TRBJ2-1; D gene unclear. There are 16 residues in the CDR3. Per the germline V gene, CDR1 is LGHNA and CDR2 is YNFKEQ. Trimming cost V 0 bases and J 6 bases, with 15 bases left between them. The CDR3 DNA follows: TGTGCCAGCAGCCAAGATCCCCCCCCGCTACGCAATGAGCAGTTCTTC. Encoded protein: CASSQDPPPLRNEQFF.

The rearrangement joins TRBV11-2 to TRBJ2-5; 8 nucleotides align to TRBD2. V was pared by 5 bases and J by 6 bases, with 8 bases of the junction left unmatched. Germline assignment: CDR1 SGHAT and CDR2 FQNNGV. The CDR3 is made up of 14 amino acids. The CDR3 bases are TGTGCCAGCAGCCCGCCGGGACTAGAACAGACCCAGTACTTC. It specifies CASSPPGLEQTQYF.

This chain uses TRBV11-3 with TRBJ2-1; 7 bases agree with TRBD2. The germline CDR1 and CDR2 sequences are SGHNT and YENEEA. The CDR3 sequence is 15 residues long. V shed 1 base and J 2 bases; nucleotides not matched to a gene: 2. The CDR3 sequence is CASSLGGGAYNEQFF. DNA of the CDR3: TGTGCCAGCAGCTTAGGGGGAGGGGCCTACAATGAGCAGTTCTTC.